One and the same sample provided the 19 T cell receptor beta chains below, sequenced in a study of shared clonotypes between healthy human individuals. TCRdb keeps only in-frame clones here, not all; method: immunoSEQ multiplex PCR. The data contain about 2.2 million clones, roughly 95% of them singletons. Naivety among CD8 cells was defined by CD45RO negativity and positive CCR7 selection, thereby excluding terminally differentiated effector memory CD45RA+ cells. The sequencing input was naive CD8+ T cells from PBMCs. The origin of the receptors is a man aged 18 to 30 in good health. Some clones in this sample may be carry-over from other donors' samples.

The CDR3 nucleotides read TGTGCCAGCAGCACGCGACAGGGGGCCAACAATGAGCAGTTCTTC. It is translated as CASSTRQGANNEQFF. The chain links TRBV11-2 to TRBJ2-1, with TRBD1 identical over 10 bases. This CDR3 has 15 residues. V gave up 5 bases and J gave up 5 bases; unmatched junction bases: 6. The germline V gene encodes CDR1 SGHAT and CDR2 FQNNGV.

This rearrangement joins TRBV14 to TRBJ2-7; no reliable D call. V lost 2 bases and J 6 bases, leaving 17 bases between the germline ends. The CDR3 spans 15 residues. Germline V gene sequence: CDR1 SGHDN, CDR2 FVKESK. CDR3 sequence: CASSQRHGPRGEQYF. CDR3 in DNA: TGTGCCAGCAGCCAACGACACGGTCCGAGAGGCGAGCAGTACTTC.

The chain's CDR3 is CASELAGPRGFLGNSYNEQFF. CDR3 in DNA: TGCGCCAGCGAACTCGCCGGGCCCAGAGGGTTTTTGGGAAACTCCTACAATGAGCAGTTCTTC. The V call is TRBV10-1, the J call TRBJ2-1; D may be TRBD2 (5 bases). The V gene lost 8 bases and the J gene lost 0 bases, with 32 bases spanning the gap. Germline lookup yields CDR1 WNHNN and CDR2 SYGVQD (reference sequence). There are 21 residues in the CDR3.

The rearrangement links TRBV7-9 to TRBJ1-2; D unresolved. Trimming took off 2 bases at V and 13 bases at J, with 26 bases between the two ends. Germline-derived CDR1 and CDR2 are SEHNR and FQNEAQ (reference sequence). CDR3 length: 16 amino acids. The CDR3 bases are TGTGCCAGCAGCTTAATGGCCCAGGAGGGCCGTGCTTCGGGCACCTTC. Protein sequence: CASSLMAQEGRASGTF.

This chain connects TRBV6-6 to TRBJ2-7; perhaps TRBD2 as D (7 bases). The CDR3 has 16 amino acids. Trimming stripped 0 bases from V and 4 bases from J, with 16 bases between. Per germline, CDR1 MNHNY and CDR2 SVGAGI (reference sequence). The CDR3 region has the DNA TGTGCCAGCAGTTACTCAGGGGGGGTCCTTCAGTACGAGCAGTACTTC. It translates to CASSYSGGVLQYEQYF.

This sequence joins TRBV19 and TRBJ2-3; D remains unclear. Germline-derived CDR1 and CDR2 are LNHDA and SQIVND (reference sequence). The CDR3 consists of 13 residues. V shed 7 bases and J shed 3 bases, with 11 bases lying between them. The CDR3 coding sequence is TGTGCCAGTACTTCCTTCGCTACAGATACGCAGTATTTT. This codes for CASTSFATDTQYF.

The gene calls are TRBV29-1 and TRBJ2-1; 9 bases are a match to TRBD2. Germline V CDR1 and CDR2: SQVTM, ANQGSEA. This CDR3 spans 14 amino acids. Trimming took 6 bases from V and 6 from J; bases not matched to a gene: 9. The CDR3, as DNA: TGCAGCGTCAACCGCGGCGGGAGGGGCAATGAGCAGTTCTTC. Amino acids: CSVNRGGRGNEQFF.

Only a few counts were recorded for this clone. The chain combines TRBV7-9 with TRBJ1-2; 10 bases match TRBD1. Trimming removed 5 bases from V and 3 bases from J; junction bases left unmatched: 3. Germline CDR1 and CDR2: SEHNR and FQNEAQ (reference sequence). This CDR3 has 14 residues. The CDR3 DNA is TGTGCCAGCAGCCCCGGGACAGGGGACTATGGCTACACCTTC. Protein: CASSPGTGDYGYTF.

The chain has TRBV6-6 and TRBJ1-2; D is ambiguous. Germline lookup yields CDR1 MNHNY and CDR2 SVGAGI (reference sequence). This CDR3 is 14 amino acids long. V lost 0 bases, J lost 4 bases, and 9 bases lay in between. The DNA of the CDR3 is TGTGCCAGCAGTTACTCCGCCGGATTCTATGGCTACACCTTC. Its protein product is CASSYSAGFYGYTF.

With regard to this clone: Different DNA sequences within this sample yield the same CDR3. This chain uses TRBV10-3 with TRBJ2-2; D unclear. Germline CDR1 and CDR2: ENHRY and SYGVKD. The CDR3 has 12 amino acids. V was clipped by 3 bases and J by 4 bases, with 3 bases between them. In nucleotides, the CDR3 is TGTGCCATCAGTGAAGGCACCGGGGAGCTGTTTTTT. It codes for CAISEGTGELFF.

CDR3 region: CASRSRDSYEQYF. The CDR3 region has the DNA TGTGCCAGCAGGAGCCGGGACAGTTACGAGCAGTACTTC. V is TRBV7-9 and J is TRBJ2-7; 7 nucleotides match TRBD1. CDR3 length equals 13 residues. J was trimmed by 4 bases and V by 6 bases; bases with no gene match: 6. The germline V gene encodes CDR1 SEHNR and CDR2 FQNEAQ (reference sequence).

V is TRBV7-9 and J is TRBJ2-5; TRBD2 aligns across 13 bases. Unmatched junction bases numbered 8, after V lost 5 bases and J lost 5 bases. CDR1 and CDR2 from the germline V gene are SEHNR and FQNEAQ (reference sequence). The length of the CDR3 is 16 residues. CDR3 region: CASSRLAGGRGETQYF. The CDR3 DNA sequence: TGTGCCAGCAGCAGACTAGCGGGAGGTCGGGGGGAGACCCAGTACTTC.

A remark on this clone: The DNA is omitted, as the CDR3 cannot be located on it reliably, and the CDR3 follows TCRdb's listing. The chain recombines TRBV4-3 with TRBJ2-1; TRBD2 was called by the table and not checked on the DNA. Ends included, the CDR3 has 20 residues. Germline V gene lookup returns CDR1 LGHNA and CDR2 YSLEER. This chain's CDR3 is CASSQDGWASGSRRPDHWFF.

The V gene is TRBV6-5, the J gene TRBJ1-5; possibly TRBD1 for D (6 bases). The CDR3 has 15 amino acids. The V gene's germline CDR1 is MNHEY and CDR2 SVGAGI. V gave up 4 bases and J gave up 0 bases, with 10 bases separating them. CDR3: CASSSGQYSNQPQHF. The CDR3 DNA reads as TGTGCCAGCAGTTCAGGACAGTATAGCAATCAGCCCCAGCATTTT.

The chain couples TRBV11-2 to TRBJ2-7; 8 positions agree with TRBD1. Unmatched junction bases numbered 11, after V lost 1 base and J lost 0 bases. The CDR3 has 18 amino acids. From germline, CDR1 is SGHAT and CDR2 FQNNGV. Here the CDR3 DNA reads TGTGCCAGCAGCTTAGGCCCTTATCCGGGACAGGACTCCTACGAGCAGTACTTC. This translates into CASSLGPYPGQDSYEQYF.

V is TRBV10-3 and J is TRBJ2-7; the D gene is possibly TRBD2 (6 bases). The germline gives CDR1 ENHRY, CDR2 SYGVKD. The CDR3 totals 18 residues. Trimming removed 2 bases at V and 2 bases at J, with 22 bases between. The CDR3 coding sequence is TGTGCCATCAGTGAGGGATCGGGAAGGGTGGCGGGGCCCTACGAGCAGTACTTC. Its translation: CAISEGSGRVAGPYEQYF.

This clone was seen a single time. V gene TRBV7-9 combines with J gene TRBJ2-5; weak D call: TRBD1 (6 bases). Germline V gives CDR1 SEHNR, CDR2 FQNEAQ (reference sequence). The ends were cut back, 5 bases at V and 2 bases at J, with 18 bases in the middle. This CDR3 is built from 16 residues. DNA of the CDR3: TGTGCCAGCAGCACCAACAGGGAAGTAAGGCAAGAGACCCAGTACTTC. It encodes CASSTNREVRQETQYF.

A word on this clone: Other DNA sequences in the sample encode the same CDR3. The rearrangement joins TRBV15 to TRBJ2-7, with TRBD2 identical over 8 bases. Germline assignment: CDR1 LNHNV and CDR2 YYDKDF (reference sequence). This CDR3 is built from 14 residues. Trimming removed 1 base from V and 2 bases from J; junction bases left unmatched: 1. The CDR3, as DNA: TGTGCCACCAGCAGAGGAGCGGGAGCCTACGAGCAGTACTTC. It yields the protein CATSRGAGAYEQYF.

V usage is TRBV30 and J usage is TRBJ1-3; D possibly corresponds to TRBD1 (6 bases). This CDR3 is built from 14 residues. Germline V CDR1 and CDR2: GTSNPN, SVGIG (reference sequence). With 0 bases removed from V and 8 bases from J, the gap between germline ends came to 14 bases. CDR3 nucleotide sequence: TGTGCCTGGAGTGTACACAGGGCGGAGGACACCATATATTTT. Amino acid sequence: CAWSVHRAEDTIYF. Using reference TRBV30 and TRBJ1-3 for the parts outside the CDR3, the full variable domain is SQTIHQWPATLVQPVGSPLSLECTVEGTSNPNLYWYRQAAGRGLQLLFYSVGIGQISSEVPQNLSASRPQDRQFILSSKKLLLSDSGFYLCAWSVHRAEDTIYFGEGSWLTVV.